This note documents a single T cell receptor (beta chain) sequence. Its antigen is currently not known. One end of the junction varies from germline; a read error may be responsible. No patient had received any treatment before thyroid surgery. Patient clinical samples collected from about 2012 to 2019 were retrospectively analysed using T-cell receptor beta sequencing. Library prep was done by PCR. Data came from an Illumina HiSeq 4000. High-throughput sequencing was used to profile the CDR3 region of the TCR beta-chain in every patient. In the authors' own workflow: Drawing on CDR3 differences between clinicopathological groups, the researchers built a classifier meant to tell apart patients with distant-metastatic papillary thyroid cancer. The Shannon index was used to assess repertoire diversity, and the Morisita-Horn index was used to assess tumor-blood repertoire similarity. TCRdb handled the public reads itself, with Q25 trimming in fastp and clone calling in MiXCR, and kept productive beta chains. The V and J calls come from TCRdb's annotation, not from the publication. Across this sample there are roughly 12,000 clones, with 25% to 40% seen only once. The ten most abundant clones make up less than 20% of the sample.

This entry is derived from a study of metastatic and nonmetastatic thyroid tumors (dated by TCRdb to 2020 to 2021). In the study overall: Repertoires from peripheral blood and from tumor or nodule tissue samples of malignant and benign thyroid patients were compared.

Study-wide conclusions, independent of this receptor: TCR beta diversity was reported as significantly higher in malignant tumors than in benign nodules, in both blood and tumor samples.

Per the germline V gene, LGHNA is the CDR1 and YSLEER is the CDR2. Counted from cysteine to phenylalanine, this CDR3 has 16 amino acids. The only DNA kept is the CDR3, 48 bases in frame from the first base. The V and J genes are TRBV4-3 and TRBJ2-6; confidence is insufficient to name the D gene. Input material: tumor tissue. The TCR was taken from a male donor with papillary thyroid cancer or a benign thyroid nodule (not recorded which). Some clones in this sample may be carry-over from other donors' samples. CDR3 loop: CAGSQDLGSGANVLTF. The nucleotides read TGCGCCGGCAGCCAAGATTTGGGCTCCGGGGCCAACGTCCTGACTTTC.